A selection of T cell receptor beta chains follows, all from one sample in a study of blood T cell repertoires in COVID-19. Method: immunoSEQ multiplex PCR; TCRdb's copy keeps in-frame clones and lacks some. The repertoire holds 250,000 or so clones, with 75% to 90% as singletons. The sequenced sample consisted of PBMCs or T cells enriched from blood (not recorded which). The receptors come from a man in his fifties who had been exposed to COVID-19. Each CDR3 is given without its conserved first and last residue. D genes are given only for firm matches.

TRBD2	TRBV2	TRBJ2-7	ASRREAGGEQY
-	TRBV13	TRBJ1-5	ASSLGPDNQPQH
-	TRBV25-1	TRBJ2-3	ASSVREYFRDTQY
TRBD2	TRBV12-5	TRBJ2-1	ASAELAGLNNEQF
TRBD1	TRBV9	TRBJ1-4	ASSADRGNEKLF
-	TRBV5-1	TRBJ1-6	ASSLTAVDSPLH
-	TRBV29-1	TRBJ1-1	SVSPLLDRNTEAF
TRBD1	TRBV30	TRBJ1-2	AWILGTGAHGYT
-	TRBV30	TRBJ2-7	AWRGLSYEQY
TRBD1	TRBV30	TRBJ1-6	AWGDSYNSPLH
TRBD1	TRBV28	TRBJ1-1	ASISGQFTEAF
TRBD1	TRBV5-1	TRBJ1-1	ASSDRGHTEAF
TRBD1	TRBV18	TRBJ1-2	ASSPRDRGTDYGYT
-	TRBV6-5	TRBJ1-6	ASSRDNSSPLH
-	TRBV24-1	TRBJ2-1	ATGSFGGGAWGEQF
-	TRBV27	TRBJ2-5	ASSFSATQETQY
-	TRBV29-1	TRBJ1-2	SVVFRPPYGYT
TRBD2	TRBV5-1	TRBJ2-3	ASSLVSGATDTQY
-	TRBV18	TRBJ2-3	ASSPGRGVGSDTQY
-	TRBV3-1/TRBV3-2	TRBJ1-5	ASSVGFGSNQPQH
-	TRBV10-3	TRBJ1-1	AISESFVEGGRTEAF
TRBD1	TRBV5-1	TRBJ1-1	ASSHVPGQGPNTEAF
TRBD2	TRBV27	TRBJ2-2	ASSLLAGGGTGELF
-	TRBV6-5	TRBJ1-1	ASSYIREEAF
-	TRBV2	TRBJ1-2	ASSEWAGGYT
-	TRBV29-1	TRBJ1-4	SVRTPRSEKLF
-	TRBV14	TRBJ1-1	ASSQVRGGNTEAF
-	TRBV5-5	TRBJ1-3	ASSLVRGSGNTIY
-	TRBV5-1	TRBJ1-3	ASSLDPGSVGNTIY
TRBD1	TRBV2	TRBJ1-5	ASSERGQGAGPQH
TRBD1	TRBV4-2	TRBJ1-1	ASSRLLPQGARNTEAF
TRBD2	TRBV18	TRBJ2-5	ASSRRTSGSWEETQY
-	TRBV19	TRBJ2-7	ASMSQGGNYEQY
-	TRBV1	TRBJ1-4	TSSQKQGTQCEKLF
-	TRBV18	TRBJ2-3	ASSPTVTSTDTQY
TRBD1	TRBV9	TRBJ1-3	ASSPTGGQGSGNTIY
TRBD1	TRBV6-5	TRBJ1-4	ASSKGQEPEKLF
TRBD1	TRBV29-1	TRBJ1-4	SVLGTANEKLF
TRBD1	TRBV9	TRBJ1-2	ASSVGQGSRYGYT
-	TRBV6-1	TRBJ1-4	ASSELWTAWF
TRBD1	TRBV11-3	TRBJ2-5	ASSLNQGAETQY
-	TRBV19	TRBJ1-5	ASTTPGVGQPQH
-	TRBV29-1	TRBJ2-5	SVEGPGSQETQY
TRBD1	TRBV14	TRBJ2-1	ASSPERQGYGEQF
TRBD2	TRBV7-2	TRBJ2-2	ASSGRTSGGTGELF
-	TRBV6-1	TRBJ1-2	ASSEWRTGSYGYT
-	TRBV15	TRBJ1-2	ATSRDTNGGRGGYT